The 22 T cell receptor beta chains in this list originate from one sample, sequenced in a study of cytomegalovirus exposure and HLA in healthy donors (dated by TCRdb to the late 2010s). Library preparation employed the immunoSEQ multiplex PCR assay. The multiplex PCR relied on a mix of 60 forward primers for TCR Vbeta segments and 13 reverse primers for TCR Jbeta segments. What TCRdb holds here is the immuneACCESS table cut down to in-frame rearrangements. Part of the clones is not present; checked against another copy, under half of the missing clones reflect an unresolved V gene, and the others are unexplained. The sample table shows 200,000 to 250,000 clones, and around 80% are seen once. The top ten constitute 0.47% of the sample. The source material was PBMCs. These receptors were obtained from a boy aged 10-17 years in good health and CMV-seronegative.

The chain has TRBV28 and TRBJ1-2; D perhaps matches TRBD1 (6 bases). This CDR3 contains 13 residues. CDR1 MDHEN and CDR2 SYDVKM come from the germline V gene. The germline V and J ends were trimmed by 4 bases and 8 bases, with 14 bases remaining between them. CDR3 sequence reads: CASSYSGGPGYTF. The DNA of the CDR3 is TGTGCCAGCAGTTACTCCGGGGGGCCCGGCTACACCTTC.

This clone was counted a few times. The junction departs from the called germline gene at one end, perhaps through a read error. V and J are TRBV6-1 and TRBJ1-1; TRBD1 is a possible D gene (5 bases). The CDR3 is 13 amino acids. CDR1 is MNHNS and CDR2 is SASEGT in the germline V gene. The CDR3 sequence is CASREAFVGGAFF. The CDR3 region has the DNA TGTGCCAGCAGGGAAGCCTTCGTCGGGGGAGCTTTCTTT.

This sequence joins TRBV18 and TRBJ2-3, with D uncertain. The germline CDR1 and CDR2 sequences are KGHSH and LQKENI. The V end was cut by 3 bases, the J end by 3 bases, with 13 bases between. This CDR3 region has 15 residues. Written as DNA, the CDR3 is TGTGCCAGCTCACCCTACTACCGCAAGACAGATACGCAGTATTTT. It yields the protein CASSPYYRKTDTQYF.

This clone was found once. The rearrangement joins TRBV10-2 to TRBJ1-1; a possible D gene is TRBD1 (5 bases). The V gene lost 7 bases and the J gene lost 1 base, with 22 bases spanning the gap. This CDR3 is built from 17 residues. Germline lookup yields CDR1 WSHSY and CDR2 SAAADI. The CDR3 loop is CASTPAIGRQKNTEAFF. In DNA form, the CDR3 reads TGCGCCAGCACACCCGCGATAGGGCGACAGAAGAACACTGAAGCTTTCTTT.

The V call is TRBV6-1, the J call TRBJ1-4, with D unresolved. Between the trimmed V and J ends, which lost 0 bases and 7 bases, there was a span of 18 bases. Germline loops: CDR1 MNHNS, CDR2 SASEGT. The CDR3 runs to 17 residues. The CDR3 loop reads CASSEALGAVQPEKLFF. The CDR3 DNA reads TGTGCCAGCAGTGAAGCGCTTGGAGCAGTTCAGCCTGAAAAACTGTTTTTT.

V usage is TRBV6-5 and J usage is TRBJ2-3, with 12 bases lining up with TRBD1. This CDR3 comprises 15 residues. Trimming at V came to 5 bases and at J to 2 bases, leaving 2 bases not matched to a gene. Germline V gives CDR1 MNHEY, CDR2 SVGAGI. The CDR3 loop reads CASSGTGGSTDTQYF. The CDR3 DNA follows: TGTGCCAGCAGTGGGACAGGGGGCTCCACAGATACGCAGTATTTT.

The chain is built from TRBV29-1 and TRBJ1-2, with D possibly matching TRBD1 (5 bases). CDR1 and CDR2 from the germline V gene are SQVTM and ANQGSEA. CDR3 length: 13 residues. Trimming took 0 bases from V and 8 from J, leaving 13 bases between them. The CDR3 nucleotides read TGCAGCGTTGAAGATCTTTCGGGGGAGGGCTACACCTTC. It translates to CSVEDLSGEGYTF.

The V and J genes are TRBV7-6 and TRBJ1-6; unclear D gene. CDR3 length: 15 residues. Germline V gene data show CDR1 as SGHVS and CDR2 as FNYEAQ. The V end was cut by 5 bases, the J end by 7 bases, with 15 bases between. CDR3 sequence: CASSASTERNSPLHF. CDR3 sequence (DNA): TGTGCCAGCAGCGCCAGTACCGAGCGGAATTCACCCCTCCACTTT.

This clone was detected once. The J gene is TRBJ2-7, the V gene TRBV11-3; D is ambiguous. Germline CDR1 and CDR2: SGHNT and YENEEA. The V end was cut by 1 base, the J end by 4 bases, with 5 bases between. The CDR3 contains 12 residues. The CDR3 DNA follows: TGTGCCAGCAGCTTAGCCCGGTACGAGCAGTACTTC. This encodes CASSLARYEQYF.

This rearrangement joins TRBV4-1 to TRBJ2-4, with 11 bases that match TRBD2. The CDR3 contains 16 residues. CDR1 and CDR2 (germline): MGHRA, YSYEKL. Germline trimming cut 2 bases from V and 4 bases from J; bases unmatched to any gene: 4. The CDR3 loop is CASSQPRLAGKNIQYF. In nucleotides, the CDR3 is TGCGCCAGCAGCCAACCCCGACTAGCGGGGAAAAACATTCAGTACTTC.

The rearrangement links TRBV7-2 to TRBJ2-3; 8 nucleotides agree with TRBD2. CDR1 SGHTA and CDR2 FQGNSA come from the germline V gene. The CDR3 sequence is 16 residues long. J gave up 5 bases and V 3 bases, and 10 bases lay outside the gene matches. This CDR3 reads CASSFFSGGGGDTQYF. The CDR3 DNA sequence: TGTGCCAGCAGCTTTTTTTCGGGGGGGGGAGGAGATACGCAGTATTTT. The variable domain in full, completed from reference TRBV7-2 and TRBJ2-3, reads GAGVSQSPSNKVTEKGKDVELRCDPISGHTALYWYRQSLGQGLEFLIYFQGNSAPDKSGLPSDRFSAERTGGSVSTLTIQRTQQEDSAVYLCASSFFSGGGGDTQYFGPGTRLTVL.

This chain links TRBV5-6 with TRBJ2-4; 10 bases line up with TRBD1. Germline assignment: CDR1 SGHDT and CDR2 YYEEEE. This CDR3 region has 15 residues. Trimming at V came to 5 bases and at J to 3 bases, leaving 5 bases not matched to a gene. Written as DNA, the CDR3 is TGTGCCAGCAGAGGGACAGGGGCCTACAAAAACATTCAGTACTTC. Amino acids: CASRGTGAYKNIQYF.

This CDR3 reads CASSLSFSNEQYF. The CDR3 region has the DNA TGTGCCAGCAGCTTGTCTTTTAGCAACGAGCAGTACTTC. The chain couples TRBV5-4 to TRBJ2-7; D is unclear. The CDR3 extends over 13 amino acids. The germline V gene encodes CDR1 SGHNT and CDR2 YYREEE (reference sequence). The ends were cut back, 1 base at V and 5 bases at J, with 10 bases in the middle.

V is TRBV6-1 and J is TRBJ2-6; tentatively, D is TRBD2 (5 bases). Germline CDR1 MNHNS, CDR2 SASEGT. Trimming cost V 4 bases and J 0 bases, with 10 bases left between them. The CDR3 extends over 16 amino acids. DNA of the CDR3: TGTGCCAGCAGTGGCGGACGGGGCTCTGGGGCCAACGTCCTGACTTTC. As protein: CASSGGRGSGANVLTF.

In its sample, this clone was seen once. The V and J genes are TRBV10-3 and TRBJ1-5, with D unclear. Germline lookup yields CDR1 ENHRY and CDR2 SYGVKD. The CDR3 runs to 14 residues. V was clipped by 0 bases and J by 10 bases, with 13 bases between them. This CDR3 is CAISESIGEGPQHF. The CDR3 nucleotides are TGTGCCATCAGTGAGTCGATAGGTGAGGGCCCCCAGCATTTT.

The CDR3 loop reads CASSPPGSNEQFF. CDR3 coding DNA: TGTGCCAGCTCACCACCAGGGAGCAATGAGCAGTTCTTC. The chain has TRBV18 and TRBJ2-1; a weak D match, TRBD2 (5 bases). The V end lost 0 bases, the J end lost 6 bases, and 6 bases lay between the germline ends. The CDR3 length is 13 residues. Germline values: CDR1 KGHSH, CDR2 LQKENI.

The CDR3 bases are TGTGCCAGCAGTCCCCTAAATCAGCCCCAGCATTTT. Amino acids: CASSPLNQPQHF. V is TRBV6-6 and J is TRBJ1-5; D unresolved. CDR3 length equals 12 residues. Trimming removed 5 bases from V and 4 bases from J, with 6 bases in between. Germline V gives CDR1 MNHNY, CDR2 SVGAGI (reference sequence).

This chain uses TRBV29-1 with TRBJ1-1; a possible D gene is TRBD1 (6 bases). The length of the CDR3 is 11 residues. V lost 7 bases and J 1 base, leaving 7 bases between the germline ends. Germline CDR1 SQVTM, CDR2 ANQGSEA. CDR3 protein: CSGGRNTEAFF. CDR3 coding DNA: TGCAGCGGGGGGCGGAACACTGAAGCTTTCTTT. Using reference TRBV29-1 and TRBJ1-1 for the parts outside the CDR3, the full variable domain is SAVISQKPSRDICQRGTSLTIQCQVDSQVTMMFWYRQQPGQSLTLIATANQGSEATYESGFVIDKFPISRPNLTFSTLTVSNMSPEDSSIYLCSGGRNTEAFFGQGTRLTVV.

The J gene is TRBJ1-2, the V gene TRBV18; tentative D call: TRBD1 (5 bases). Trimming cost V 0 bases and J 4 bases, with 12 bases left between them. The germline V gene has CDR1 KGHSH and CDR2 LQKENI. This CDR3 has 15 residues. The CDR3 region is CASSPPSDRVYGYTF. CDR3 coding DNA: TGTGCCAGCTCACCACCCAGTGACAGAGTCTATGGCTACACCTTC. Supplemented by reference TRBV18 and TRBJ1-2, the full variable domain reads NAGVMQNPRHLVRRRGQEARLRCSPMKGHSHVYWYRQLPEEGLKFMVYLQKENIIDESGMPKERFSAEFPKEGPSILRIQQVVRGDSAAYFCASSPPSDRVYGYTFGSGTRLTVV.

The chain's CDR3 is CASSYSMAGYEQYF. The CDR3 nucleotides are TGTGCCAGCAGTTACTCGATGGCAGGGTACGAGCAGTACTTC. The chain carries TRBV6-5 and TRBJ2-7; D is possibly TRBD1 (5 bases). The V gene lost 0 bases and the J gene lost 4 bases, with 10 bases spanning the gap. The CDR3 loop spans 14 amino acids. Germline V gene sequence: CDR1 MNHEY, CDR2 SVGAGI.

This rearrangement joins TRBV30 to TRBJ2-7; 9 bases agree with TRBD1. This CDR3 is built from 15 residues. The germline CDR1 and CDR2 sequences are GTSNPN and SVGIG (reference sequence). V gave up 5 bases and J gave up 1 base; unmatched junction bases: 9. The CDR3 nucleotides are TGTGCCTGGGGGCTCGGGACAGGGACTTCCTACGAGCAGTACTTC. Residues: CAWGLGTGTSYEQYF. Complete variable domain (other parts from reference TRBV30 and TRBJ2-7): SQTIHQWPATLVQPVGSPLSLECTVEGTSNPNLYWYRQAAGRGLQLLFYSVGIGQISSEVPQNLSASRPQDRQFILSSKKLLLSDSGFYLCAWGLGTGTSYEQYFGPGTRLTVT.

CDR3 in amino acids: CASSGLAGRRYEQYF. Here the CDR3 DNA reads TGTGCCAGCAGCGGACTAGCGGGACGAAGGTACGAGCAGTACTTC. The chain recombines TRBV6-1 with TRBJ2-5; TRBD2 matches at 12 bases. Gene TRBJ2-7 matches the end of the DNA better, so the J call may be wrong. CDR3 length: 15 amino acids. Per the germline V gene, CDR1 is MNHNS and CDR2 is SASEGT.